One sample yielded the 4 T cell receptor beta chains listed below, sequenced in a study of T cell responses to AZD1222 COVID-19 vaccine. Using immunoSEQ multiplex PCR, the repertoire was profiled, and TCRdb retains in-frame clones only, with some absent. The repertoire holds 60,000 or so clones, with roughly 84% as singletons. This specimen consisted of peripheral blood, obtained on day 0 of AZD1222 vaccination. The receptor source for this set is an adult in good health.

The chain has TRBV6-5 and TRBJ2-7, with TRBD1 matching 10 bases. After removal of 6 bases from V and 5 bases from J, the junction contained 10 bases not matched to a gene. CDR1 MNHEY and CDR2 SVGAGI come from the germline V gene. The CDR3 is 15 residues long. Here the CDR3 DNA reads TGTGCCAGCAGGCTATCGGGACAGGGGAGGGACGAGCAGTACTTC. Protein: CASRLSGQGRDEQYF.

The CDR3 DNA reads as TGTGCTAGTGGATCGGGATACGGCTCTGGGGCCAACGTCCTGACTTTC. Protein: CASGSGYGSGANVLTF. The V call is TRBV12-5, the J call TRBJ2-6; D possibly corresponds to TRBD2 (5 bases). The CDR3 totals 16 residues. The germline CDR1 and CDR2 sequences are LGHNT and FRNRAP. V was cut by 6 bases and J by 0 bases, with 12 bases left in between.

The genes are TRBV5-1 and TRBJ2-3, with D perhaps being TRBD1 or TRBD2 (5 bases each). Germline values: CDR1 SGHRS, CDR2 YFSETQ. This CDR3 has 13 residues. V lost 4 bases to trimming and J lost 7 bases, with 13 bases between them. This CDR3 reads CASSLGTLNTQYF. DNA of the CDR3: TGCGCCAGCAGCCTGGGGACCTTAAATACGCAGTATTTT.

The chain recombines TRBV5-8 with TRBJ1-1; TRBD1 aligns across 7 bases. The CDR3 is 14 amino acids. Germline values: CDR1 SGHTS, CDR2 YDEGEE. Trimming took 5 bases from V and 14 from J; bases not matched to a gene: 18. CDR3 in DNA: TGTGCCAGCAGATCCAGAGACAGGGTCTCGGCCTTCTTCTTT. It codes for CASRSRDRVSAFFF.